These 14 T cell receptor beta chains were all obtained from the same sample, sequenced in a study of T cell changes during pregnancy in multiple sclerosis. Data came from immunoSEQ multiplex PCR; TCRdb stores just in-frame clones and leaves some out. The data contain about 17,000 clones, approximately 87% of them seen just once; the ten biggest clones take up around 9.9%. Sequenced material: CD8+ T cells from peripheral blood mononuclear cells, taken after pregnancy. These TCRs come from a female donor with multiple sclerosis, enrolled in a pregnancy study.

This chain links TRBV19 with TRBJ1-1, with D tentatively TRBD1 (5 bases). V lost 0 bases, J lost 3 bases, and 17 bases lay in between. The CDR3 contains 17 residues. Germline V gene sequence: CDR1 LNHDA, CDR2 SQIVND (reference sequence). CDR3 protein: CASSIDHEGVLHTEAFF. DNA for the CDR3: TGTGCCAGTAGTATAGATCATGAAGGGGTCCTCCACACTGAAGCTTTCTTT.

CDR3 amino acids: CASSVGEGEAFF. DNA for the CDR3: TGTGCCAGCTCGGTGGGCGAGGGTGAAGCTTTCTTT. This rearrangement joins TRBV18 to TRBJ1-1; no firm D call. Germline CDR1 and CDR2: KGHSH and LQKENI. The length of the CDR3 is 12 residues. Trimming took off 6 bases at V and 7 bases at J, with 12 bases between the two ends.

This clone appeared once. The rearrangement uses TRBV25-1 and TRBJ2-7; D unresolved. Trimming pared 8 bases from V and 3 bases from J, leaving 8 bases between. The CDR3 length is 11 residues. Looked up from germline, CDR1 is MGHDK and CDR2 is SYGVNS. The DNA of the CDR3 is TGTGCCAGCGGTCAGATCTACGAGCAGTACTTC. Translating gives CASGQIYEQYF.

In DNA form, the CDR3 reads TGTGCCTGGAGGGACAGGGGGGACGAAAAACTGTTTTTT. Its translation is CAWRDRGDEKLFF. The chain recombines TRBV30 with TRBJ1-4, with TRBD1 identical over 10 bases. In germline, CDR1 is GTSNPN, CDR2 SVGIG (reference sequence). After removal of 3 bases from V and 8 bases from J, the junction contained 3 bases not matched to a gene. The CDR3 has 13 amino acids.

This clone was recorded only once. The chain recombines TRBV28 with TRBJ2-1, with 7 bases matching TRBD2. The CDR3 sequence is 15 residues long. The V and J ends lost 3 bases and 4 bases, in that order; junction bases with no gene match: 6. Germline V gives CDR1 MDHEN, CDR2 SYDVKM. The CDR3, as DNA: TGTGCCAGCAGTTTTCTAGCGGAAGCTTACAATGAGCAGTTCTTC. Encoded protein: CASSFLAEAYNEQFF.

Of note for this clone: The junction departs from the called germline gene at one end, perhaps through a read error. This chain joins TRBV27 and TRBJ1-2; TRBD1 matches at 8 bases. The CDR3 is 12 amino acids. Looked up from germline, CDR1 is MNHEY and CDR2 is SMNVEV (reference sequence). This chain's CDR3 is CASSPLTGEMAF. CDR3 bases: TGTGCCAGCAGTCCGTTGACAGGGGAGATGGCCTTC.

The CDR3 region has the DNA TGTGCCAGCCGCAAGGGGCGCTCAGAAAGAATGAACACTGAAGCTTTCTTT. Translation gives CASRKGRSERMNTEAFF. This chain joins TRBV7-3 and TRBJ1-1, with TRBD1 as a possible D gene (5 bases). Germline V gene sequence: CDR1 SGHTA, CDR2 FQGTGA. Trimming took 8 bases from V and 0 from J, leaving 22 bases between them. The CDR3 spans 17 residues.

This clone was detected once. This sequence joins TRBV29-1 and TRBJ1-1, with TRBD1 matching 8 bases. V shed 6 bases, J shed 5 bases, and the junction held 5 bases outside the gene matches. This CDR3 region has 12 residues. The germline V gene encodes CDR1 SQVTM and CDR2 ANQGSEA. The chain's CDR3 is CSVDREWTEAFF. The CDR3 DNA sequence: TGCAGCGTGGACAGGGAATGGACTGAAGCTTTCTTT.

Here the CDR3 DNA reads TGTGCCAGCGGACAGGCCCCCGATCGTAGTCAGCCCCAGCATTTT. Translation gives CASGQAPDRSQPQHF. The rearrangement uses TRBV6-1 and TRBJ1-5; TRBD1 matches at 7 bases. Germline V gene lookup returns CDR1 MNHNS and CDR2 SASEGT. The trim removed 8 bases at V and 6 bases at J, leaving 13 bases unmatched. CDR3 size: 15 residues.

The genes are TRBV25-1 and TRBJ1-1; no reliable D call. Trimming removed 3 bases at V and 7 bases at J, with 9 bases between. Germline CDR1 reads MGHDK; CDR2 reads SYGVNS. The CDR3 totals 12 residues. CDR3 region: CASSERGNEAFF. In DNA, the CDR3 is TGTGCCAGCAGTGAGCGCGGAAATGAAGCTTTCTTT.

The chain carries TRBV5-6 and TRBJ2-1, with D maybe TRBD1 (5 bases). Trimming took 0 bases from V and 0 from J, leaving 7 bases between them. The CDR3 sequence is 15 residues long. Per the germline V gene, CDR1 is SGHDT and CDR2 is YYEEEE. CDR3 coding DNA: TGTGCCAGCAGCTTGGGGGGCAGCTCCTACAATGAGCAGTTCTTC. Translated: CASSLGGSSYNEQFF.

The chain links TRBV29-1 to TRBJ2-1, with D maybe TRBD2 (6 bases). With 4 bases removed from V and 6 bases from J, the gap between germline ends came to 16 bases. The CDR3 length is 14 residues. CDR1 is SQVTM and CDR2 is ANQGSEA in the germline V gene. The CDR3 protein is CSVANSLASNEQFF. The DNA for the CDR3 is TGCAGCGTTGCGAATTCCCTAGCGAGCAATGAGCAGTTCTTC.

The V and J genes are TRBV4-1 and TRBJ1-1; 8 bases map to TRBD1. CDR1 is MGHRA and CDR2 is YSYEKL in the germline V gene. The V gene end was trimmed by 5 bases and the J gene end by 6 bases; junction bases not matched to a gene: 8. The CDR3 is 14 amino acids. CDR3 amino acids: CASSKIQGGAEAFF. CDR3 nucleotides: TGCGCCAGCAGCAAAATACAGGGGGGCGCTGAAGCTTTCTTT.

Here the CDR3 DNA reads TGTGCCAGCAGCTTAGAGTGGTATGGGACTAGCGGGAGAGATACGCAGTATTTT. It translates to CASSLEWYGTSGRDTQYF. This chain joins TRBV7-2 and TRBJ2-3, with 14 nucleotides matching TRBD2. CDR3 length: 18 residues. J lost 5 bases, V lost 1 base, and 8 bases had no gene match. The germline V gene encodes CDR1 SGHTA and CDR2 FQGNSA.